This TCR beta chain was identified during a study of CD8 T cells in ankylosing spondylitis. The study's findings and limits: Before this, some motif variants had been reported in reactive arthritis synovial fluid and blood. CD8+ disease-linked clones were present at relatively low frequencies in blood. A TCR beta motif made of fewer than ten highly homologous variants seemed typical of ankylosing spondylitis blood.

The length of the CDR3 is 12 residues. Germline CDR1 and CDR2: DFQATT and SNEGSKA (reference sequence). Each TCR beta library was made by quantitative 5'-RACE that incorporated molecular barcodes. TCRdb redid the calling of the 5' RACE reads with MiXCR, one entry per CDR3 protein. The data hold 220,000 or so distinct CDR3 sequences, with more than 9% observed a single time. Concerning this clonotype itself: Its matching antigen is unknown. A single base separates this from a much larger clone, so it may be a read error.

This clonotype was sampled from a male donor with ankylosing spondylitis or in good health (not recorded which). Sequences were obtained from blood, either unsorted or a sorted T cell fraction (not recorded which). J is TRBJ2-5 and V is TRBV20-1; D gene uncertain. CDR3 protein: CSARDLQKTRYF. The CDR3 DNA is TGCAGTGCTAGAGATTTACAGAAGACCCGGTACTTC.